This T cell receptor beta chain stems from a study of blood T cells in healthy people across ages. The CDR3 totals 16 residues. In germline, CDR1 is MNHEY, CDR2 SVGEGT. Trimming shortened V by 5 bases and J by 0 bases, and 16 bases separated the two germline ends. Primers used in a second PCR of about 7 to 12 cycles were a sample-barcoded 5' primer and a J-beta primer mix. TCRdb re-derived calls from the 5' RACE reads in MiXCR, one entry per CDR3 protein. The data show over 1.5 million distinct CDR3 sequences, with about 50% seen just once and 2% to 2.5% held by the top ten. The chain is built from TRBV6-2 or TRBV6-3 and TRBJ1-1, with a possible D match to TRBD1 (6 bases). The receptor's source is a woman aged 40 to 50 in good health. Sequenced input: blood. CDR3 coding DNA: TGTGCCAGCAGTCTCCCCGGACAGTTCATGAACACTGAAGCTTTCTTT. Residues: CASSLPGQFMNTEAFF.